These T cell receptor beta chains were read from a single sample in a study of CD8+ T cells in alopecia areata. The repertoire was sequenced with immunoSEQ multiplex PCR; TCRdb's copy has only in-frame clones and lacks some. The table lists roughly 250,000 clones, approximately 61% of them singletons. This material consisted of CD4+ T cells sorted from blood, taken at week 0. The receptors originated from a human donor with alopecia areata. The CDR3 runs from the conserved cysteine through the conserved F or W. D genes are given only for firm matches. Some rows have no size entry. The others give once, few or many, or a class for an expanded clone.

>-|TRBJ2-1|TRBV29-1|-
TGCAGCGTTGCAGTCAGGCGGGGCAATGAGCAGTTCTTC
CSVAVRRGNEQFF
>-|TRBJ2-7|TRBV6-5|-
TGTGCCAGCAGCTACCGGGAGGCCAGGGGGTCCTACGAGCAGTACTTC
CASSYREARGSYEQYF
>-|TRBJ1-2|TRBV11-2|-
TGTGCCAGCAGCTCACCTAAAGGGGGAAGCCACTATGGCTACACCTTC
CASSSPKGGSHYGYTF
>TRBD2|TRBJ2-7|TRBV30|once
TGTGCCTGGAGTACGGGGGGTATATCCTACGAGCAGTACTTC
CAWSTGGISYEQYF
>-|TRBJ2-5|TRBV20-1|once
TGCAGTGCTAGCCAAGAGATCCAGTACTTC
CSASQEIQYF
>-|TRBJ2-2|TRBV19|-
TGTGCCAGTAGTCGGGGCGGGTTCACCGGGGAGCTGTTTTTT
CASSRGGFTGELFF
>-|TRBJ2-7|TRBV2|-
TGTGCCAGCAGTGAAAGCGGAAGCTCCTACGAGCAGTACTTC
CASSESGSSYEQYF
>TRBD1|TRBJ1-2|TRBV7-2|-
TGTGCCAGCAGCCGGACAGGGACGAGCGGCTACACCTTC
CASSRTGTSGYTF
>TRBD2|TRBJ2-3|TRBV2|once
TGTGCCAGCATCGGGCTAGCGGGGGCCCCGAGCACAGATACGCAGTATTTT
CASIGLAGAPSTDTQYF
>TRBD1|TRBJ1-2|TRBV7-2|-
TGTGCCCGCAGCCCTTGGACAGGGAACTATGGCTACACCTTC
CARSPWTGNYGYTF
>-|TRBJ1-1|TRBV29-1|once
TGCAGCGTTGCTGGGGCACGCCGAACTGAAGCTTTCTTT
CSVAGARRTEAFF
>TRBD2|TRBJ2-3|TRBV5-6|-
TGTGCCAGCAGCCTCACTAGCGGGGGGTTAGATACGCAGTATTTT
CASSLTSGGLDTQYF
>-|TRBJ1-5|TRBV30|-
TGTGCCTGGAGTGTGGCCACAGATCAGCCCCAGCATTTT
CAWSVATDQPQHF
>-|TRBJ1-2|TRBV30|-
TGTGCCTGGAGTGTCGGGGGAAAGGGCTACACCTTC
CAWSVGGKGYTF
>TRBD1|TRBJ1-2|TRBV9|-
TGTGCCAGCAGCGTAGGCGGGGCGGGACAGGGAGCCTTTGGCTACACCTTC
CASSVGGAGQGAFGYTF
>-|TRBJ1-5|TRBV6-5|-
TGTGCCAGCAGTTTCAGCCAGGGGTTGAATCAGCCCCAGCATTTT
CASSFSQGLNQPQHF
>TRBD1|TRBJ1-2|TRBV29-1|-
TGCAGCGTTGCCAACAGGGGTGGCGGCTACACCTTC
CSVANRGGGYTF
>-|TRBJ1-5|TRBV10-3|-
TGTGCCATCAGTGAGGGCCCCGGGGGAGCCCAGCATTTT
CAISEGPGGAQHF
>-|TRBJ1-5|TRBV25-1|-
TGTGCCAGCAGTAGCCGTTATAGCAATCAGCCCCAGCATTTT
CASSSRYSNQPQHF
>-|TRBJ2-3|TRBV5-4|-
TGTGCCAGCAGCCTAACACCTAGCACAGATACGCAGTATTTT
CASSLTPSTDTQYF
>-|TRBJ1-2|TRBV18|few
TGTGCCAGCTCACCAATTCCCGACGGAGGCTACACCTTC
CASSPIPDGGYTF
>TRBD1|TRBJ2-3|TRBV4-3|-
TGCGCCAGCAGCCGCCGACAGGGAGGCACAGATACGCAGTATTTT
CASSRRQGGTDTQYF
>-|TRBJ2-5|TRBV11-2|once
TGTGCCAGCAGCTTAGGACTCCACCAAGAGACCCAGTACTTC
CASSLGLHQETQYF
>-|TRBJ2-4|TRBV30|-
TGTGCCTGCGGGAGACAGCTAGCCAAAAACATTCAGTACTTC
CACGRQLAKNIQYF
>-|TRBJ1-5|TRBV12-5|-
TGTGCTAGTGGTTTGTTGACTTACAATCAGCCCCAGCATTTT
CASGLLTYNQPQHF
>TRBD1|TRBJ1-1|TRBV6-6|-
TGTGCCAGCAGCGGACAGGTTAGAACTGAAGCTTTCTTT
CASSGQVRTEAFF
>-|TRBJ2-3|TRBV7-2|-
TGTGCCAGCAGCTTAGCGGGGGGGCGCGCAGATACGCAGTATTTT
CASSLAGGRADTQYF